A selection of T cell receptor beta chains follows, all from one sample in a study of human T cells and chemical hapten exposure. One entry per CDR3 protein results from TCRdb running MiXCR on the RACE reads. The sample consists of about 54,000 distinct CDR3 sequences, more than 9% of them appearing once. Here the sequenced sample was whole blood, taken in connection with sensitization to the hapten diphenylcyclopropenone (DPC). The receptors come from a woman aged 45-65 years with alopecia areata. Some clones in this sample may be carry-over from other donors' samples. Both conserved end residues are part of each CDR3. Each record gives: J gene, D gene, clone size, V gene, CDR3 protein, CDR3 DNA. The D gene is left open where the match is weak. Not every row has a clone size; where given, it reads once, few, many or a size class.

j_call: TRBJ2-3; d_call: NA; clone_size: many; v_call: TRBV7-9; cdr3_aa: CASSFQGTDTQYF; cdr3_nt: TGTGCCAGCAGCTTTCAGGGGACAGATACGCAGTATTTT
j_call: TRBJ1-1; d_call: NA; clone_size: NA; v_call: TRBV20-1; cdr3_aa: CSAGGVNMNTEAFF; cdr3_nt: TGCAGTGCTGGTGGGGTAAACATGAACACTGAAGCTTTCTTT
j_call: TRBJ2-7; d_call: NA; clone_size: few; v_call: TRBV7-9; cdr3_aa: CASSPQLGRYEQYF; cdr3_nt: TGTGCCAGCAGCCCTCAATTGGGTCGCTACGAGCAGTACTTC
j_call: TRBJ1-6; d_call: NA; clone_size: many; v_call: TRBV5-8; cdr3_aa: CASSLMGASTLHF; cdr3_nt: TGTGCCAGCAGCTTGATGGGTGCGTCGACCCTCCACTTT
j_call: TRBJ1-6; d_call: TRBD1; clone_size: many; v_call: TRBV4-3; cdr3_aa: CASSQEPLGTDDSPLHF; cdr3_nt: TGCGCCAGCAGCCAAGAACCTCTGGGGACAGATGATTCACCCCTCCACTTT
j_call: TRBJ1-1; d_call: NA; clone_size: few; v_call: TRBV28; cdr3_aa: CAARATVKNTEAFF; cdr3_nt: TGTGCCGCACGGGCGACAGTAAAGAACACTGAAGCTTTCTTT
j_call: TRBJ2-1; d_call: NA; clone_size: many; v_call: TRBV7-9; cdr3_aa: CASSLAAGSGNEQFF; cdr3_nt: TGTGCCAGCAGCTTAGCGGCAGGGTCCGGCAATGAGCAGTTCTTC
j_call: TRBJ1-4; d_call: NA; clone_size: NA; v_call: TRBV18; cdr3_aa: CASSDDRTNEKLFF; cdr3_nt: TGTGCCAGCTCGGACGACAGGACTAATGAAAAACTGTTTTTT
j_call: TRBJ2-3; d_call: NA; clone_size: many; v_call: TRBV2; cdr3_aa: CASGIGTDTQYF; cdr3_nt: TGTGCCAGCGGGATTGGCACAGATACGCAGTATTTT
j_call: TRBJ2-5; d_call: NA; clone_size: NA; v_call: TRBV11-2; cdr3_aa: CASSFPGKETQYF; cdr3_nt: TGTGCCAGCAGTTTTCCAGGGAAAGAGACCCAGTACTTC
j_call: TRBJ2-3; d_call: NA; clone_size: few; v_call: TRBV28; cdr3_aa: CASSFFSSTDTQYF; cdr3_nt: TGTGCCAGCAGTTTTTTCTCTAGCACAGATACGCAGTATTTT
j_call: TRBJ1-6; d_call: TRBD1; clone_size: NA; v_call: TRBV10-1; cdr3_aa: CASSAQGASPLHF; cdr3_nt: TGCGCCAGCAGTGCACAGGGGGCTTCACCCCTCCACTTT
j_call: TRBJ1-6; d_call: TRBD1; clone_size: many; v_call: TRBV15; cdr3_aa: CATSRTGPPLHF; cdr3_nt: TGTGCCACCAGCAGGACAGGGCCGCCCCTCCACTTT
j_call: TRBJ2-1; d_call: TRBD2; clone_size: NA; v_call: TRBV2; cdr3_aa: CASSPEGLSGSYNEQFF; cdr3_nt: TGTGCCAGCTCCCCCGAGGGACTATCTGGCTCCTACAATGAGCAGTTCTTC
j_call: TRBJ1-5; d_call: TRBD1; clone_size: NA; v_call: TRBV28; cdr3_aa: CASRTGGHSNQPQHF; cdr3_nt: TGTGCCAGCAGGACAGGGGGGCATAGCAATCAGCCCCAGCATTTT
j_call: TRBJ1-1; d_call: TRBD1; clone_size: few; v_call: TRBV10-2; cdr3_aa: CASWTGTLTNTEAFF; cdr3_nt: TGCGCCAGCTGGACAGGGACGTTGACGAACACTGAAGCTTTCTTT
j_call: TRBJ2-4; d_call: NA; clone_size: few; v_call: TRBV20-1; cdr3_aa: CSARVPVAKNIQYF; cdr3_nt: TGCAGTGCTAGAGTTCCGGTAGCCAAAAACATTCAGTACTTC